Listed below are T cell receptor beta chains from one sample, sequenced in a study of T cell responses to AZD1222 COVID-19 vaccine. Produced via immunoSEQ multiplex PCR; TCRdb's table is partial and in-frame only. The sample lists over 150,000 clones; just under 90% were seen once. The specimen comprised peripheral blood, sampled on day 0 of AZD1222 vaccination. Receptors originate from an adult in good health. Both conserved end residues are trimmed from each CDR3.

j_call	v_call	cdr3_aa
TRBJ1-5	TRBV7-3	ASSPQGGQPQH
TRBJ1-6	TRBV5-1	ASSLARWGARSPLH
TRBJ2-7	TRBV5-1	ASSLVSGRIGFSYEQY
TRBJ2-4	TRBV5-6	ASSLGRGPIQY
TRBJ2-7	TRBV6-1	ASSEFGTVSYEQY
TRBJ1-3	TRBV10-3	AISESRAINTIY
TRBJ1-2	TRBV16	ASSQQAGGGYGYT
TRBJ2-1	TRBV19	ASSMIGRLAGANEQF
TRBJ2-1	TRBV11-2	ASRTLVAGGYNEQF
TRBJ2-5	TRBV5-1	ASSNLQGNAETQY
TRBJ1-1	TRBV4-2	ASSQDSKGNTEAF
TRBJ1-1	TRBV19	ASSIGRRERRAEAF
TRBJ2-3	TRBV13	ASSGTSGGTDTQY
TRBJ2-1	TRBV3-1/TRBV3-2	ASSHTSGWNEQF
TRBJ1-1	TRBV28	ASSPGGGARTEAF
TRBJ1-5	TRBV12-3/TRBV12-4	ASRRGNQPQH
TRBJ2-7	TRBV27	ASRPTGRPPYEQY
TRBJ1-2	TRBV7-2	ASNFRGDGYT
TRBJ2-1	TRBV28	ASSALLAGGRNEQF
TRBJ1-3	TRBV5-1	ASSSGQGGGNTIY
TRBJ2-7	TRBV27	ASSLYRDGSYEQY
TRBJ2-6	TRBV4-3	ASSQEALRGTSGANVLT
TRBJ1-3	TRBV4-3	ASSQGLQGGSSGNTIY
TRBJ1-6	TRBV6-4	ASSDSEGFRSPLH
TRBJ2-5	TRBV5-4	ASSYPRRGQETQY
TRBJ2-7	TRBV7-6	ASSLGAGGYEQY
TRBJ2-1	TRBV7-9	ASSLSGEGNEQF
TRBJ1-6	TRBV28	ASRADSLNSPLH
TRBJ1-5	TRBV27	ASSFVGQGSNQPQH
TRBJ2-5	TRBV6-2/TRBV6-3	ASSKGMMAGETQY
TRBJ2-2	TRBV11-3	ASSFSSAGELF
TRBJ1-3	TRBV3-1/TRBV3-2	ASSTPGAGNTIY
TRBJ2-7	TRBV5-1	ASSLKGTSHGPPLDEQY
TRBJ2-5	TRBV5-1	ASSWETAQVGETQY
TRBJ2-1	TRBV5-6	ASSLTGSNEQF
TRBJ2-1	TRBV7-9	ASSPQAGGIGRNEQF
TRBJ2-4	TRBV29-1	SVLAGGDIQY
TRBJ2-6	TRBV7-9	ASSLRTGGTGANVLT
TRBJ2-3	TRBV11-2	ASSLGLAGETTDTQY
TRBJ1-5	TRBV10-3	AISRGGNQPQH